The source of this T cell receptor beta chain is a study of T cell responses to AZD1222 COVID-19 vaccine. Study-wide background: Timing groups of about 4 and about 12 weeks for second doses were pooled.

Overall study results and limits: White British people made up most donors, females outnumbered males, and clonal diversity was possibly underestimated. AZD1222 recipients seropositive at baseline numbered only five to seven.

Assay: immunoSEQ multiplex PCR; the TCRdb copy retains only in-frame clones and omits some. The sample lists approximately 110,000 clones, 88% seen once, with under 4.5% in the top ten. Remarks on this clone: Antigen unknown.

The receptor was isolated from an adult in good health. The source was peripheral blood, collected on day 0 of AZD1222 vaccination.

DNA of the CDR3: TGCGCCAGCAGCCAAGTGGGACTAGCGTTCCGCAATGAGCAGTTCTTC. This gives the protein CASSQVGLAFRNEQFF. The V and J genes are TRBV4-3 and TRBJ2-1, with 10 bases fitting TRBD2. Trimming at V came to 1 base and at J to 6 bases, leaving 6 bases not matched to a gene. Germline CDR1 and CDR2: LGHNA and YSLEER. The CDR3 extends over 16 amino acids.